Following are 29 T cell receptor beta chains from one sample sequenced in a study of T cell clonality in common variable immunodeficiency. Produced via immunoSEQ multiplex PCR; TCRdb's table is partial and in-frame only. The sample yields about 81,000 clones, without any singletons. The specimen was peripheral blood mononuclear cells. These receptors were taken from a person between 18 and 75 years old in good health.

There are many counts of this clone. The CDR3 end is not reached by the read, which stops 3 residues before it; the germline J gene fills it in. The chain has TRBV18 and TRBJ1-4; D is unresolved. Deletions cut 2 bases from V and 5 bases from J, with 9 bases between. The CDR3 has 14 amino acids. Germline lookup yields CDR1 KGHSH and CDR2 LQKENI. CDR3 residues: CASSPGLGNEKLFF. The covered CDR3 bases are TGTGCCAGCTCACCAGGGTTGGGCAATGAAAAA.

This clone was observed many times. The read falls 3 residues short of the CDR3 end, and the missing part is taken from the germline J gene. The chain uses TRBV19 and TRBJ1-4; no definite D call. Deletions cut 3 bases from V and 4 bases from J, with 9 bases between. CDR3 length: 14 amino acids. The germline V gene encodes CDR1 LNHDA and CDR2 SQIVND (reference sequence). The CDR3 sequence is CASSIRGVNEKLFF. CDR3 DNA (partial): TGTGCCAGTAGTATTCGGGGAGTTAATGAAAAA.

This clone was detected ten times or more. The CDR3 end falls 3 residues outside the read, so it is completed with the germline J gene. The gene calls are TRBV2 and TRBJ1-2; D is perhaps TRBD1 (6 bases). In germline, CDR1 is SNHLY, CDR2 FYNNEI. V lost 4 bases, J lost 4 bases, and 16 bases lay in between. This CDR3 is 15 amino acids long. CDR3: CASSARDIRGYGYTF. Incomplete CDR3 DNA: TGTGCCAGCAGTGCAAGGGACATCAGGGGCTATGGC.

This clone showed up many times. The read halts 3 residues ahead of the CDR3 end, with the missing end drawn from the germline J gene. The chain carries TRBV20-1 and TRBJ2-3; 8 bases align to TRBD1. Germline-derived CDR1 and CDR2 are DFQATT and SNEGSKA (reference sequence). Trimming cost V 8 bases and J 2 bases; bases outside gene matches: 12. The CDR3 extends over 15 amino acids. CDR3: CSIPFRTGFTDTQYF. The covered CDR3 bases are TGCAGTATTCCGTTCCGGACAGGGTTCACAGATACG.

This clone was observed many times. The DNA ends 3 residues before the CDR3 does, and the rest of the CDR3 is filled in from the germline J gene. The chain links TRBV18 to TRBJ1-1, with TRBD1 matching over 11 bases. V was clipped by 3 bases and J by 0 bases; unmatched bases: 0. The CDR3 contains 15 residues. From germline, CDR1 is KGHSH and CDR2 LQKENI. This CDR3 is CASSPGQGVNTEAFF. The CDR3 bases that were read are TGTGCCAGCTCACCGGGACAGGGGGTGAACACTGAA.

This clone has a handful of counts. The read comes to an end 3 residues before the CDR3 does, leaving the germline J gene to fill in the end. The chain joins TRBV30 to TRBJ2-5; perhaps TRBD1 as D (6 bases). The CDR3 totals 15 residues. V was trimmed by 3 bases and J by 1 base, leaving 15 bases between them. Germline CDR1 is GTSNPN and CDR2 is SVGIG (reference sequence). The CDR3: CAWRQGQGVQETQYF. CDR3 DNA (partial): TGTGCCTGGAGGCAGGGACAAGGGGTCCAAGAGACC.

Many counts were recorded for this clone. The part of the CDR3 DNA that was read is TGTGCCAGCAGCCGAGGGGGAGGGGAATACGAG. Translated, it gives CASSRGGGEYE. The full CDR3 protein is CASSRGGGEYEQYF. V gene TRBV7-3 combines with J gene TRBJ2-7; D is possibly TRBD2 (7 bases). The sequence runs out 3 residues before the end of the CDR3; the remainder is reconstructed from the germline J gene. The CDR3 has 14 residues. From germline, CDR1 is SGHTA and CDR2 FQGTGA. Trimming stripped 5 bases from V and 4 bases from J, with 15 bases between.

This clone was seen at least ten times. The CDR3 extends 3 residues past the end of the read, so its final part is completed from the germline J gene. V usage is TRBV19 and J usage is TRBJ2-6; D might be TRBD2 (5 bases). Deletions cut 4 bases from V and 1 base from J, with 20 bases between. This CDR3 comprises 19 residues. CDR1 LNHDA and CDR2 SQIVND come from the germline V gene (reference sequence). The sequenced part of the CDR3 DNA is TGTGCCAGTAGTAGATTCGGGATTCAAAGGACTTCTGGGGCCAACGTC. Translated: CASSRFGIQRTSGANV. The CDR3 in full is CASSRFGIQRTSGANVLTF.

This clone was observed many times. The read is 3 residues too short to cover the CDR3 end, so that end is filled in from the germline J gene. This chain joins TRBV6-2 or TRBV6-3 and TRBJ2-7, with a possible D match to TRBD2 (7 bases). The CDR3 is 15 amino acids. V was cut by 2 bases and J by 3 bases, with 14 bases left in between. Germline CDR1 is MNHEY and CDR2 is SVGEGT. CDR3 loop: CASSYGGASLYEQYF. CDR3 DNA (partial): TGTGCCAGCAGTTACGGGGGGGCCTCCCTCTACGAG.

This clone has ten or more counts. With the read ending 3 residues before the CDR3 end, the germline J gene is used to fill in that end. V and J are TRBV5-1 and TRBJ1-4, with a weak D call TRBD1 (5 bases). V was shortened by 1 base and J by 1 base, with 8 bases between the two germline ends. CDR1 is SGHRS, CDR2 YFSETQ, per germline. The CDR3 contains 15 residues. The sequenced part of the CDR3 DNA is TGCGCCAGCAGCTTGTTGCAGGGAACTAATGAAAAA. Translated, it gives CASSLLQGTNEK. The full CDR3 sequence reads CASSLLQGTNEKLFF.

This clone was seen repeatedly, ten times or more. Read sequence stops 3 residues before the CDR3 end, and the germline J gene provides the missing end. This chain joins TRBV6-2 or TRBV6-3 and TRBJ2-7, with D possibly TRBD1 on 6 matching bases. The germline V gene has CDR1 MNHEY and CDR2 SVGEGT. With 2 bases removed from V and 3 bases from J, the gap between germline ends came to 8 bases. CDR3 length: 13 amino acids. CDR3 sequence reads: CASSYGTNYEQYF. The part of the CDR3 DNA that was read is TGTGCCAGCAGTTACGGGACAAACTACGAG.

This clone was picked up many times. The CDR3 end is not reached by the read, which stops 3 residues before it; the germline J gene fills it in. The V call is TRBV10-1, the J call TRBJ2-4; D remains unclear. The CDR3 runs 14 residues. Germline CDR1 and CDR2: WNHNN and SYGVQD (reference sequence). The CDR3 reads CASSDRRLQETQYF. The sequenced CDR3 bases are TGCGCCAGCAGTGATCGGAGACTCCAAGAGACT.

This clone was picked up many times. Sequencing ends 3 residues short of the CDR3 end; the germline J gene provides the rest. The chain recombines TRBV20-1 with TRBJ2-5, with D uncertain. V lost 0 bases and J 5 bases, leaving 7 bases between the germline ends. CDR1 and CDR2 from the germline V gene are DFQATT and SNEGSKA (reference sequence). The CDR3 totals 12 residues. CDR3 bases read: TGCAGTGCTAGAGATCTCGGGGAGACC. It is translated as CSARDLGET. The CDR3 in full is CSARDLGETQYF.

This clone was observed many times. With the read ending 3 residues before the CDR3 end, the germline J gene is used to fill in that end. This rearrangement joins TRBV7-2 to TRBJ2-3, with 9 bases matching TRBD2. The CDR3 covers 15 residues. Trimming removed 3 bases from V and 2 bases from J; junction bases left unmatched: 3. CDR1 SGHTA and CDR2 FQGNSA come from the germline V gene. The CDR3 DNA, read in part, is TGTGCCAGCAGCTTGGGCGGGAGGGTCACAGATACG. It codes for CASSLGGRVTDT. The entire CDR3 sequence reads CASSLGGRVTDTQYF.

This clone showed up just a few times. A junction boundary mismatches the germline segment, possibly from a read error. Coverage ceases 3 residues before the CDR3 finishes, and the germline J gene fills in the end. The identical CDR3 is also encoded by other nucleotide sequences in the sample. This rearrangement joins TRBV20-1 to TRBJ2-1; D is uncertain. CDR1 and CDR2 (germline): DFQATT, SNEGSKA (reference sequence). The CDR3 loop spans 13 amino acids. The CDR3 spells CSARDPPYNEQFF. The sequenced part of the CDR3 DNA is TGCAGCGCTAGAGACCCCCCGTACAATGAG.

This clone was detected many times. The read terminates 3 residues ahead of where the CDR3 ends, so the germline J gene completes it. The J gene is TRBJ2-3, the V gene TRBV6-4; 7 nucleotides align to TRBD2. Per germline, CDR1 MRHNA and CDR2 SNTAGT. The CDR3 contains 15 residues. The V and J ends lost 4 bases and 5 bases, in that order; junction bases with no gene match: 9. Incomplete CDR3 DNA: TGTGCCAGCAGTGTCGAGGCGGGAGAAGTAGATACG. Its translation is CASSVEAGEVDT. The full CDR3 protein reads CASSVEAGEVDTQYF.

In this sample, this clone turned up many times. With the read ending 3 residues before the CDR3 end, the germline J gene is used to fill in that end. V is TRBV20-1 and J is TRBJ2-7, with D maybe TRBD2 (6 bases). The CDR3 has 13 amino acids. V was clipped by 6 bases and J by 0 bases, with 12 bases between them. Germline lookup yields CDR1 DFQATT and CDR2 SNEGSKA (reference sequence). CDR3 bases read: TGCAGTGCCGTTAGCGGAAACTCCTACGAG. The encoded protein is CSAVSGNSYE. The full CDR3 protein is CSAVSGNSYEQYF.

This clone was counted only a few times. The read finishes 3 residues shy of the CDR3 end, and the germline J gene is used to complete it. The V call is TRBV20-1, the J call TRBJ1-5; 8 bases agree with TRBD1. Losses at the gene ends were 7 bases for V and 5 bases for J; bases not matched to a gene: 16. Germline CDR1 reads DFQATT; CDR2 reads SNEGSKA (reference sequence). The CDR3 loop spans 16 amino acids. CDR3 loop: CSVSVPGQEIYQPQHF. The sequenced CDR3 bases are TGCAGTGTTAGTGTCCCGGGACAGGAAATATATCAGCCC.

This clone was detected many times. The DNA ends 3 residues before the CDR3 does, and the rest of the CDR3 is filled in from the germline J gene. This rearrangement joins TRBV19 to TRBJ2-1; 13 nucleotides match TRBD2. The CDR3 is made up of 18 amino acids. The V gene end was trimmed by 0 bases and the J gene end by 9 bases; junction bases not matched to a gene: 11. Germline V lookup: CDR1 LNHDA, CDR2 SQIVND (reference sequence). CDR3 DNA, as far as it was read: TGTGCCAGTAGTATAGATCGGACTAGCGGGAGCCTAAGGGGTGAG. This encodes CASSIDRTSGSLRGE. Given in full, the CDR3 is CASSIDRTSGSLRGEQFF. The whole variable domain, remainder taken from reference TRBV19 and TRBJ2-1, is DGGITQSPKYLFRKEGQNVTLSCEQNLNHDAMYWYRQDPGQGLRLIYYSQIVNDFQKGDIAEGYSVSREKKESFPLTVTSAQKNPTAFYLCASSIDRTSGSLRGEQFFGPGTRLTVL.

This clone appeared many times. The read ends 3 residues shy of where the CDR3 ends; the end is completed using the germline J gene. The gene calls are TRBV28 and TRBJ2-7, with D possibly TRBD2 on 5 matching bases. The germline CDR1 and CDR2 sequences are MDHEN and SYDVKM. The CDR3 is made up of 13 amino acids. V gave up 3 bases and J gave up 5 bases, with 11 bases separating them. Incomplete CDR3 DNA: TGTGCCAGCAGTTTCCCCGGGGTTCACGAG. Residues: CASSFPGVHE. The entire CDR3 is CASSFPGVHEQYF.

This clone occurred many times. Sequencing ends 3 residues short of the CDR3 end; the germline J gene provides the rest. J is TRBJ2-4 and V is TRBV29-1; TRBD1 agrees at 7 bases. Germline CDR1 is SQVTM and CDR2 is ANQGSEA. The ends lost 6 bases at V and 6 bases at J; junction bases unmatched: 5. The CDR3 contains 12 residues. The CDR3 sequence: CSVGAGGNIQYF. Partial CDR3 DNA: TGCAGCGTGGGAGCAGGGGGAAACATT.

This clone was seen ten or more times. The CDR3 goes on 3 residues after the read ends, and that part is filled in from the germline J gene. The chain joins TRBV20-1 to TRBJ2-4, with 7 positions matching TRBD2. CDR3 size: 14 residues. V shed 3 bases, J shed 7 bases, and the junction held 9 bases outside the gene matches. In germline, CDR1 is DFQATT, CDR2 SNEGSKA (reference sequence). The CDR3 sequence: CSASRPREGNIQYF. The part of the CDR3 DNA that was read is TGCAGTGCTAGTCGCCCCAGGGAGGGGAACATT.

This clone was seen repeatedly, ten times or more. The sequenced fragment ends 3 residues before the CDR3 boundary, so the rest is inferred from the germline J gene. The chain links TRBV19 to TRBJ2-2; 13 bases fit TRBD2. V trimming: 5 bases; J trimming: 4 bases; junction bases outside the gene matches: 4. In germline, CDR1 is LNHDA, CDR2 SQIVND (reference sequence). The CDR3 has 16 residues. The sequenced CDR3 bases are TGTGCCAGTAGTCCGCGACTAGCGGGGGGCACCGGGGAG. Protein sequence: CASSPRLAGGTGE. The full CDR3 reads CASSPRLAGGTGELFF.

This clone has at least ten counts. The read ends 3 residues early relative to the CDR3; the germline J gene fills the gap. The V and J genes are TRBV12-3 or TRBV12-4 and TRBJ2-7, with TRBD1 matching over 7 bases. After removal of 6 bases from V and 6 bases from J, the junction contained 5 bases not matched to a gene. CDR3 size: 12 residues. CDR3 sequence reads: CASSPTGIEQYF. CDR3 bases read: TGTGCCAGCAGCCCGACAGGGATCGAG.

This clone has more than one count but fewer than ten. The CDR3 end lies 3 residues beyond the end of the read and is filled in from the germline J gene. The rearrangement uses TRBV25-1 and TRBJ2-1; D is possibly TRBD1 (5 bases). The CDR3 sequence is 16 residues long. V was pared by 1 base and J by 4 bases, with 14 bases between. Germline loops: CDR1 MGHDK, CDR2 SYGVNS. The CDR3 bases that were read are TGTGCCAGCAGTGAATCTATAGGGGCGAAATACAATGAG. Amino acids: CASSESIGAKYNE. The full CDR3 protein is CASSESIGAKYNEQFF.

Ten or more counts support this clone. The read stops 3 residues short of the end of the CDR3; the missing end is completed from the germline J gene. The chain has TRBV6-2 or TRBV6-3 and TRBJ2-4, with 10 bases lining up with TRBD2. The germline V gene encodes CDR1 MNHEY and CDR2 SVGEGT. This CDR3 is built from 12 residues. The sequenced CDR3 bases are TGTGCCAGCAGGGAAAGCGGGAGGGTT. Translation: CASRESGRV. The full CDR3 protein is CASRESGRVQYF.

This clone was observed at least ten times. Read sequence stops 3 residues before the CDR3 end, and the germline J gene provides the missing end. V gene TRBV30 combines with J gene TRBJ1-2; TRBD1 aligns across 7 bases. The germline gives CDR1 GTSNPN, CDR2 SVGIG (reference sequence). The CDR3 length is 13 residues. The J segment lost 7 bases and the V segment lost 2 bases, leaving 7 bases of the junction unmatched. The CDR3 reads CAWSFQGDTGYTF. The sequenced CDR3 bases are TGTGCCTGGAGTTTTCAGGGGGATACTGGC.

This clone was seen repeatedly, ten times or more. At one end, the junction sequence differs from germline, possibly due to a read error. Read coverage stops 3 residues before the CDR3 terminus; the germline J gene supplies the remainder. The V gene is TRBV7-7, the J gene TRBJ2-7; TRBD2 matches 9 bases. Germline V CDR1 and CDR2: SSHAT, FNYEAQ (reference sequence). CDR3 length equals 15 residues. The part of the CDR3 DNA that was read is TGTGCTAGCAGCTTAGCTGCGGGAGGGCCTACCGAG. It encodes CASSLAAGGPTE. From start to end, the CDR3 is CASSLAAGGPTEQYF.

This clone showed up many times. The CDR3 DNA, read in part, is TGTGCCAGCAGTGAATCAAACTACTCCCCATCGGGGGAG. Its protein is CASSESNYSPSGE. From start to end, the CDR3 is CASSESNYSPSGELFF. This chain connects TRBV6-1 to TRBJ2-2; D ambiguous. Read sequence stops 3 residues before the CDR3 end, and the germline J gene provides the missing end. There are 16 residues in the CDR3. Trimming took off 2 bases at V and 8 bases at J, with 18 bases between the two ends. Germline CDR1 MNHNS, CDR2 SASEGT.